A selection of T cell receptor beta chains follows, all from one sample in a study of response to subunit inactivated influenza vaccine. TCRdb re-called the RT-PCR reads through MiXCR, storing one row per CDR3 protein. This sample has a few hundred thousand distinct CDR3 sequences, with 22% found just once. Sequenced here: PBMCs from blood, sampled approximately 20 months after vaccination. These receptors were taken from a man aged 50 to 69 who received an inactivated influenza vaccine. Both conserved end residues are part of each CDR3. D genes are given only for firm matches. Clone size is not always given. Where it is, it says once, few, many or a class for expanded clones.

>TRBJ2-7|NA|NA|TRBV4-3
CASSQEWGQGSYEQYF
TGCGCCAGCAGCCAAGAGTGGGGCCAGGGGTCCTACGAGCAGTACTTC
>TRBJ1-2|NA|NA|TRBV3-1
CASSQDGGRDYGYTF
TGTGCCAGCAGCCAAGACGGAGGGAGGGACTATGGCTACACCTTC
>TRBJ1-1|TRBD1|few|TRBV4-1
CASSQSLGGGKGTEAFF
TGCGCCAGCAGCCAGTCCCTTGGAGGGGGCAAAGGTACTGAAGCTTTCTTT
>TRBJ2-3|NA|NA|TRBV6-4
CASSRLGTPGDTQYF
TGTGCCAGCAGTCGTTTGGGAACTCCCGGAGATACGCAGTATTTT
>TRBJ1-1|NA|few|TRBV5-1
CASSLGQGLSSEAFF
TGCGCCAGCAGCTTGGGTCAGGGGCTTTCTTCTGAAGCTTTCTTT
>TRBJ2-1|TRBD2|NA|TRBV5-1
CASSLSSGGRYNEQFF
TGCGCCAGCAGCTTGTCCTCGGGAGGAAGGTACAATGAGCAGTTCTTC
>TRBJ1-2|TRBD1|few|TRBV15
CATSRGQGANYGYTF
TGTGCCACCAGCAGAGGACAGGGAGCTAACTATGGCTACACCTTC
>TRBJ1-5|NA|NA|TRBV19
CASSITNPLGNQPQHF
TGTGCCAGTAGTATAACAAACCCCTTAGGCAATCAGCCCCAGCATTTT
>TRBJ2-5|NA|few|TRBV15
CATSTQVQETQYF
TGTGCCACCAGTACCCAGGTCCAAGAGACCCAGTACTTC
>TRBJ2-7|NA|few|TRBV7-2
CASSRDRNYEQYF
TGTGCCAGCAGTCGAGACAGGAACTACGAGCAGTACTTC
>TRBJ1-5|NA|few|TRBV2
CASSQRQLDQPQHF
TGTGCCAGCAGTCAGAGACAGCTAGATCAGCCCCAGCATTTT
>TRBJ1-6|NA|NA|TRBV20-1
CSAHWTVNSPLHF
TGCAGTGCCCATTGGACAGTTAATTCACCCCTCCACTTT
>TRBJ2-3|TRBD2|NA|TRBV20-1
CSARGSGDRTDTQYF
TGCAGTGCTAGAGGTAGCGGGGATCGCACAGATACGCAGTATTTT
>TRBJ2-5|TRBD2|NA|TRBV2
CASRVAGGTKTQYF
TGTGCCTCCAGGGTAGCGGGGGGGACGAAGACCCAGTACTTC
>TRBJ1-6|NA|many|TRBV7-2
CASSPMGNSPLHF
TGTGCCAGCAGCCCTATGGGGAATTCACCCCTCCACTTT
>TRBJ1-6|NA|many|TRBV12-3/TRBV12-4
CASSLGVSTNSPLHF
TGTGCCAGCAGTTTAGGTGTCAGTACGAATTCACCCCTCCACTTT
>TRBJ2-7|NA|few|TRBV29-1
CSVEATYLGNEQYF
TGCAGCGTTGAAGCAACGTACCTAGGGAACGAGCAGTACTTC
>TRBJ2-7|NA|NA|TRBV27
CASSLRVSSYEQYF
TGTGCCAGCAGTCTCCGGGTTAGCTCCTACGAGCAGTACTTC
>TRBJ1-4|NA|few|TRBV20-1
CSASYQGWGEKLFF
TGCAGTGCTAGTTACCAGGGATGGGGTGAAAAACTGTTTTTT
>TRBJ2-3|NA|NA|TRBV20-1
CSARAPLQTSTDTQYF
TGCAGTGCTCGCGCGCCCTTACAGACTAGCACAGATACGCAGTATTTT
>TRBJ1-5|NA|few|TRBV12-3/TRBV12-4
CASSYHFNQPQHF
TGTGCCAGCAGTTATCATTTCAATCAGCCCCAGCATTTT
>TRBJ2-4|NA|NA|TRBV12-3/TRBV12-4
CASSFGWQGWDIQYF
TGTGCCAGCAGTTTTGGCTGGCAGGGATGGGACATTCAGTACTTC
>TRBJ1-6|TRBD1|few|TRBV20-1
CSARPGTVNSPLHF
TGCAGTGCCAGGCCTGGGACAGTTAATTCACCCCTCCACTTT